Shown below are 12 T cell receptor beta chains from a single sample sequenced in a study of vaccination and CD4 T cells after COVID-19. Cultured CD4+ T cell DNA underwent sequencing with the Oncomine TCR Beta short-read assay. Via MiXCR, TCRdb re-called the PCR reads, giving one row per CDR3 protein. In the table there are about 4,500 distinct CDR3 sequences, around 48% of which are singletons. This sample's treatment: 10-day PBMC culture with coronavirus spike peptide pools or control peptides (ViraFEST assay). These receptors have no identified antigens. The sequencing sample was made of CD4+ T cells from blood, cultured in vitro. The receptors originated from a human donor who had recovered from COVID-19.

The chain is built from TRBV7-9 and TRBJ2-3, with D possibly being TRBD1 or TRBD2 (6 bases each). In germline, CDR1 is SEHNR, CDR2 FQNEAQ (reference sequence). The CDR3 length is 15 residues. With 2 bases removed from V and 2 bases from J, the gap between germline ends came to 11 bases. CDR3 sequence: CASSLRGRPTDTQYF. The CDR3 DNA is TGTGCCAGCAGCTTACGGGGGCGCCCCACAGATACGCAGTATTTT.

V is TRBV15 and J is TRBJ1-3, with a tentative D call TRBD1 (6 bases). The CDR3 is made up of 17 amino acids. V gave up 1 base and J gave up 4 bases, with 17 bases separating them. Per germline, CDR1 LNHNV and CDR2 YYDKDF (reference sequence). In DNA form, the CDR3 reads TGTGCCACCAGCAGAGGAGGTTTGAAGGGGGGCGGAAACACCATATATTTT. Its translation: CATSRGGLKGGGNTIYF.

CDR3 sequence reads: CASSRDSNQPQHF. CDR3 bases: TGTGCCAGCAGCAGGGACAGCAATCAGCCCCAGCATTTT. V and J are TRBV7-9 and TRBJ1-5; the D gene is possibly TRBD1 (5 bases). CDR3 size: 13 residues. CDR1 is SEHNR, CDR2 FQNEAQ, per germline (reference sequence). The V gene lost 5 bases and the J gene lost 1 base, with 6 bases spanning the gap.

This chain connects TRBV19 to TRBJ2-7, with 9 bases that match TRBD1. Germline V gene data show CDR1 as LNHDA and CDR2 as SQIVND (reference sequence). The ends lost 4 bases at V and 4 bases at J; junction bases unmatched: 2. The CDR3 runs 13 residues. The CDR3 sequence: CASSRDRDYEQYF. In nucleotides, the CDR3 is TGTGCCAGTAGTAGGGACAGGGATTACGAGCAGTACTTC.

J is TRBJ2-6 and V is TRBV6-5, with D possibly matching TRBD1 (5 bases). Between the trimmed V and J ends, which lost 4 bases and 2 bases, there was a span of 9 bases. Germline V lookup: CDR1 MNHEY, CDR2 SVGAGI. This CDR3 is 15 amino acids long. In nucleotides, the CDR3 is TGTGCCAGCAGTTCCGCAGGGACTGGGGCCAACGTCCTGACTTTC. Amino acids: CASSSAGTGANVLTF.

The genes are TRBV24-1 and TRBJ2-3; D could derive from TRBD1 or TRBD2 (5 bases each). This CDR3 has 14 amino acids. Per germline, CDR1 KGHDR and CDR2 SFDVKD. The germline V and J ends were trimmed by 3 bases and 3 bases, with 9 bases remaining between them. The CDR3 is CATSDNGATDTQYF. Written as DNA, the CDR3 is TGTGCCACCAGTGATAACGGGGCGACAGATACGCAGTATTTT.

The chain combines TRBV20-1 with TRBJ2-3; a possible D gene is TRBD2 (6 bases). The CDR3 has 16 residues. Trimming stripped 1 base from V and 2 bases from J, with 16 bases between. From germline, CDR1 is DFQATT and CDR2 SNEGSKA (reference sequence). CDR3 protein: CSARGGSRGVTDTQYF. The CDR3 DNA reads TGCAGTGCTAGAGGTGGTTCGCGCGGGGTCACAGATACGCAGTATTTT.

The chain employs TRBV11-2 and TRBJ1-2; a possible D gene is TRBD1 (5 bases). Germline V gene sequence: CDR1 SGHAT, CDR2 FQNNGV. V was shortened by 5 bases and J by 0 bases, with 16 bases between the two germline ends. CDR3 size: 16 residues. The CDR3 bases are TGTGCCAGCAGCCCGGGGGTGGAAACCACTAACTATGGCTACACCTTC. It yields the protein CASSPGVETTNYGYTF.

This sequence joins TRBV14 and TRBJ1-6, with D perhaps matching TRBD1 (5 bases). Deletions cut 1 base from V and 7 bases from J, with 8 bases between. The germline V gene has CDR1 SGHDN and CDR2 FVKESK. The CDR3 loop spans 14 amino acids. CDR3 in amino acids: CASSQGRENSPLHF. As DNA, the CDR3 is TGTGCCAGCAGCCAAGGCAGGGAGAATTCACCCCTCCACTTT.

This clonotype was counted only a few times. The J gene is TRBJ2-4, the V gene TRBV27; D not certain. This CDR3 is built from 13 residues. Germline V gene sequence: CDR1 MNHEY, CDR2 SMNVEV (reference sequence). V was trimmed by 5 bases and J by 8 bases, leaving 13 bases between them. The CDR3 here is CASSPRQTDIQYF. CDR3 DNA sequence: TGTGCCAGCAGTCCTCGTCAGACGGACATTCAGTACTTC.

The V gene is TRBV10-3, the J gene TRBJ2-5, with 10 bases lining up with TRBD2. V was pared by 3 bases and J by 5 bases, with 3 bases of the junction left unmatched. CDR1 and CDR2 from the germline V gene are ENHRY and SYGVKD. This CDR3 has 14 amino acids. In nucleotides, the CDR3 is TGTGCCATCAGTGAAGCGGGGGGGCCTGAGACCCAGTACTTC. Translated, it gives CAISEAGGPETQYF.

The chain is built from TRBV20-1 and TRBJ1-5, with a tentative D call TRBD1 (5 bases). The germline CDR1 and CDR2 sequences are DFQATT and SNEGSKA (reference sequence). This CDR3 contains 16 residues. V lost 1 base and J lost 5, with 18 bases in between. CDR3 region: CSARGNEGRDYQPQHF. The CDR3 DNA is TGCAGTGCTAGAGGAAATGAGGGCAGGGACTATCAGCCCCAGCATTTT.